This is a list of T cell receptor beta chains from one sample in a study of cytomegalovirus exposure and HLA in healthy donors. Libraries were prepared by immunoSEQ multiplex PCR; TCRdb keeps only in-frame clonotypes and omits some of them. The sample has around 110,000 clones, roughly three quarters seen once. The sample was PBMCs. The origin of the receptors is a woman aged 18-29 years in good health and CMV-seronegative. Each CDR3 is given with its conserved first and last residue. Fields, in order: D gene, clone size, V gene, J gene, CDR3 protein, CDR3 DNA. The D gene is left open where the match is weak. Size values are once, few and many counts, or a class for expanded clones, and some rows have none.

D: NA
size: NA
V: TRBV19
J: TRBJ1-1
CDR3: CASSTGAGHTEAFF
DNA: TGTGCCAGTAGTACTGGGGCGGGGCACACTGAAGCTTTCTTT

D: TRBD1
size: NA
V: TRBV15
J: TRBJ1-2
CDR3: CATSRDRAGGLYGYTF
DNA: TGTGCCACCAGCAGAGATCGGGCAGGGGGCCTCTATGGCTACACCTTC

D: TRBD2
size: few
V: TRBV4-2
J: TRBJ2-3
CDR3: CASSQTSGGPDTQYF
DNA: TGTGCCAGCAGCCAGACTAGCGGGGGGCCAGATACGCAGTATTTT

D: NA
size: once
V: TRBV11-2
J: TRBJ1-2
CDR3: CASSTNTNYGYTF
DNA: TGTGCCAGCAGCACCAACACAAACTATGGCTACACCTTC

D: TRBD1
size: NA
V: TRBV5-6
J: TRBJ2-5
CDR3: CASSLGQGPQETQYF
DNA: TGTGCCAGCAGCTTAGGACAGGGGCCACAAGAGACCCAGTACTTC

D: TRBD1
size: NA
V: TRBV6-5
J: TRBJ1-2
CDR3: CASSGQGAFNYGYTF
DNA: TGTGCCAGCAGCGGACAGGGGGCGTTTAACTATGGCTACACCTTC

D: TRBD2
size: NA
V: TRBV28
J: TRBJ2-7
CDR3: CASSLRGGLHEQYF
DNA: TGTGCCAGCAGTTTACGGGGGGGCCTCCACGAGCAGTACTTC

D: NA
size: NA
V: TRBV19
J: TRBJ1-1
CDR3: CASSMDSATEAFF
DNA: TGTGCCAGTAGTATGGATAGCGCCACTGAAGCTTTCTTT

D: NA
size: NA
V: TRBV5-1
J: TRBJ1-6
CDR3: CASSLGFRQGNSPLHF
DNA: TGCGCCAGCAGCCTTGGTTTTCGGCAGGGGAATTCACCCCTCCACTTT

D: NA
size: few
V: TRBV7-6
J: TRBJ2-2
CDR3: CASTRNQGGNTGELFF
DNA: TGTGCCAGCACCCGAAACCAGGGGGGAAACACCGGGGAGCTGTTTTTT

D: TRBD2
size: NA
V: TRBV5-1
J: TRBJ2-7
CDR3: CASSLDPAGGQRPEQYF
DNA: TGCGCCAGCAGCTTGGATCCGGCGGGGGGGCAGAGGCCCGAGCAGTACTTC

D: NA
size: NA
V: TRBV7-9
J: TRBJ2-1
CDR3: CTSSRSVLRVTGHEQFF
DNA: TGTACCAGCAGCCGATCCGTCCTCAGGGTGACCGGACATGAGCAGTTCTTC

D: NA
size: NA
V: TRBV5-1
J: TRBJ1-4
CDR3: CASSAAGATNEKLFF
DNA: TGCGCCAGCAGCGCGGCCGGAGCAACTAATGAAAAACTGTTTTTT

D: NA
size: NA
V: TRBV9
J: TRBJ1-1
CDR3: CASSPLGGMNTEAFF
DNA: TGTGCCAGCAGCCCCCTTGGGGGGATGAACACTGAAGCTTTCTTT

D: NA
size: NA
V: TRBV7-3
J: TRBJ1-2
CDR3: CASSEQGAYGYTF
DNA: TGTGCCAGCAGCGAACAGGGTGCCTATGGCTACACCTTC

D: NA
size: NA
V: TRBV19
J: TRBJ2-1
CDR3: CASVDTSSYNEQFF
DNA: TGTGCCAGTGTGGACACCAGCTCCTACAATGAGCAGTTCTTC

D: NA
size: NA
V: TRBV6-5
J: TRBJ2-3
CDR3: CASSYSETGRSNTQYF
DNA: TGTGCCAGCAGTTACTCAGAGACAGGAAGGTCCAATACGCAGTATTTT

D: TRBD1
size: NA
V: TRBV5-6
J: TRBJ1-5
CDR3: CASSPNAGGNQPQHF
DNA: TGTGCCAGCAGTCCGAACGCAGGGGGGAATCAGCCCCAGCATTTT

D: NA
size: NA
V: TRBV4-1
J: TRBJ2-1
CDR3: CASSLSGNEQFF
DNA: TGCGCCAGCAGCCTGTCGGGGAATGAGCAGTTCTTC

D: TRBD1
size: NA
V: TRBV5-4
J: TRBJ1-1
CDR3: CATRTGMNTEAFF
DNA: TGTGCCACTAGGACAGGGATGAACACTGAAGCTTTCTTT

D: NA
size: NA
V: TRBV5-1
J: TRBJ2-1
CDR3: CASQRRDGDNEQFF
DNA: TGCGCCAGCCAGAGGAGAGACGGAGACAATGAGCAGTTCTTC

D: NA
size: NA
V: TRBV5-1
J: TRBJ1-2
CDR3: CASRSRYGYTF
DNA: TGCGCCAGCAGATCCCGTTATGGCTACACCTTC

D: NA
size: NA
V: TRBV6-1
J: TRBJ1-1
CDR3: CASSEAGTNTEAFF
DNA: TGTGCCAGCAGTGAAGCAGGGACAAACACTGAAGCTTTCTTT

D: NA
size: NA
V: TRBV9
J: TRBJ1-1
CDR3: CASSVVGAPEAFF
DNA: TGTGCCAGCAGCGTAGTAGGGGCCCCTGAAGCTTTCTTT

D: TRBD2
size: NA
V: TRBV5-6
J: TRBJ2-7
CDR3: CASSLDRRGDHYEQYF
DNA: TGTGCCAGCAGCTTGGACAGGCGGGGGGACCACTACGAGCAGTACTTC

D: NA
size: NA
V: TRBV2
J: TRBJ1-1
CDR3: CASSTGRGTEAFF
DNA: TGTGCCAGCAGCACAGGGAGAGGCACTGAAGCTTTCTTT

D: TRBD1
size: NA
V: TRBV5-1
J: TRBJ2-2
CDR3: CASSLTGAANTGELFF
DNA: TGCGCCAGCAGCTTGACAGGGGCGGCGAACACCGGGGAGCTGTTTTTT

D: TRBD1
size: NA
V: TRBV7-8
J: TRBJ1-2
CDR3: CASSLNQGAEGYTF
DNA: TGTGCCAGCAGCCTAAATCAGGGGGCGGAAGGCTACACCTTC

D: TRBD1
size: NA
V: TRBV7-9
J: TRBJ2-5
CDR3: CASSAGQGKGRETQYF
DNA: TGTGCCAGCAGCGCCGGACAGGGGAAGGGAAGAGAGACCCAGTACTTC

D: TRBD2
size: NA
V: TRBV4-1
J: TRBJ2-7
CDR3: CASSQDSRAGEQYF
DNA: TGCGCCAGCAGCCAAGATAGTCGAGCGGGGGAGCAGTACTTC

D: NA
size: NA
V: TRBV5-1
J: TRBJ2-1
CDR3: CASSSGLGEQFF
DNA: TGCGCCAGCAGCTCAGGGCTTGGGGAGCAGTTCTTC

D: TRBD1
size: NA
V: TRBV5-6
J: TRBJ1-2
CDR3: CASSRDRATFRGGYTF
DNA: TGTGCCAGCAGCAGGGACAGGGCCACATTCAGGGGCGGCTACACCTTC

D: NA
size: few
V: TRBV7-9
J: TRBJ1-1
CDR3: CASSLSPTGNTEAFF
DNA: TGTGCCAGCAGCTTATCCCCTACAGGGAACACTGAAGCTTTCTTT

D: NA
size: once
V: TRBV30
J: TRBJ1-6
CDR3: CAWKDSASPLHF
DNA: TGTGCCTGGAAGGACAGCGCTTCACCCCTCCACTTT

D: NA
size: few
V: TRBV2
J: TRBJ1-1
CDR3: CASSEGAGKAFF
DNA: TGTGCCAGCAGTGAAGGAGCGGGGAAAGCTTTCTTT

D: NA
size: few
V: TRBV5-8
J: TRBJ2-1
CDR3: CASSLGLRSYNEQFF
DNA: TGTGCCAGCAGCTTGGGACTTCGCTCCTACAATGAGCAGTTCTTC

D: NA
size: few
V: TRBV29-1
J: TRBJ1-4
CDR3: CSVELGAGEKLFF
DNA: TGCAGCGTTGAATTGGGGGCGGGCGAAAAACTGTTTTTT